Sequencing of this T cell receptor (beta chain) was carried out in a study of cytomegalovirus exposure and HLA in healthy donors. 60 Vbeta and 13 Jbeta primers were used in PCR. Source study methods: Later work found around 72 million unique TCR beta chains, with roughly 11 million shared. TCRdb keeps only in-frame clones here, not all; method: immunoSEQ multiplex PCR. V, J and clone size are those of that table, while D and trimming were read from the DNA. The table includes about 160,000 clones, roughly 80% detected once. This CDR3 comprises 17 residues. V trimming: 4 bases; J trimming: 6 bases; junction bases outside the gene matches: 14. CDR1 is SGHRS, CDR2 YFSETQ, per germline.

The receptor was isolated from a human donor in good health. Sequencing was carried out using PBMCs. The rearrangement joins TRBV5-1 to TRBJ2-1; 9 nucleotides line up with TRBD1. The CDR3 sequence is CASSLFRTGTGTNEQFF. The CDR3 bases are TGCGCCAGCAGCCTGTTTAGAACCGGGACAGGGACCAATGAGCAGTTCTTC.